This TCR beta chain was found in a study of cytomegalovirus exposure and HLA in healthy donors. PCR amplification relied on 60 Vbeta primers (plus 13 Jbeta primers). Sequenced by immunoSEQ multiplex PCR; TCRdb stores in-frame clones only, minus some. The sample contains about 98,000 clones, around three quarters of which appear only once. The length of the CDR3 is 11 residues. The germline CDR1 and CDR2 sequences are GTSNPN and SVGIG (reference sequence). V lost 0 bases to trimming and J lost 9 bases, with 6 bases between them. At sampling all donors were nominally healthy, likely with unrecorded immune exposures.

The J gene is TRBJ2-1, the V gene TRBV30, with D unclear. The clonotype originates from a human donor in good health. The sequencing input was PBMCs. This chain's CDR3 is CAWSVRGEQFF. DNA for the CDR3: TGTGCCTGGAGTGTCCGAGGTGAGCAGTTCTTC. Full variable domain (remainder filled in from reference TRBV30 and TRBJ2-1): SQTIHQWPATLVQPVGSPLSLECTVEGTSNPNLYWYRQAAGRGLQLLFYSVGIGQISSEVPQNLSASRPQDRQFILSSKKLLLSDSGFYLCAWSVRGEQFFGPGTRLTVL.